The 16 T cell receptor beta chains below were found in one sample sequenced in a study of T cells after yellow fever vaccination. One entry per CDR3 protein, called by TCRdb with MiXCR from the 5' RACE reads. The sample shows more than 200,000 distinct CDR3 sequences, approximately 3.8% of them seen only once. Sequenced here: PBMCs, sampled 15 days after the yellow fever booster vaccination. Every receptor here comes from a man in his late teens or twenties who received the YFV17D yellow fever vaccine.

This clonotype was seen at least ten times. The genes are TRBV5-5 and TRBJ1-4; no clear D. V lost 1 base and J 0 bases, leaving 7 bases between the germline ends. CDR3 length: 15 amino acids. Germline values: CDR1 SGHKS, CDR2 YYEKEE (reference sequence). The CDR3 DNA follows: TGTGCCAGCAGCTTGCGGGCAGCAACTAATGAAAAACTGTTTTTT. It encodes CASSLRAATNEKLFF.

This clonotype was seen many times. The CDR3 region has the DNA TGTGCCACCAGCGGCCGCCGAGGGACAGGGGTCAATGAGCAGTTCTTC. Protein product: CATSGRRGTGVNEQFF. The chain combines TRBV15 with TRBJ2-1; 10 nucleotides line up with TRBD1. The J segment lost 6 bases and the V segment lost 5 bases, leaving 10 bases of the junction unmatched. Germline CDR1 LNHNV, CDR2 YYDKDF (reference sequence). The length of the CDR3 is 16 residues. Looking up the rest from reference TRBV15 and TRBJ2-1 gives the full variable domain: DAMVIQNPRYQVTQFGKPVTLSCSQTLNHNVMYWYQQKSSQAPKLLFHYYDKDFNNEADTPDNFQSRRPNTSFCFLDIRSPGLGDTAMYLCATSGRRGTGVNEQFFGPGTRLTVL.

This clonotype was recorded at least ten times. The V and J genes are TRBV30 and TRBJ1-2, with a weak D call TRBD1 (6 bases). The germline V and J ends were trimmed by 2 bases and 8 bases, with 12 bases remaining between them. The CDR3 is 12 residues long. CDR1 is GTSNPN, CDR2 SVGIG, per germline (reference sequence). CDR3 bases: TGTGCCTGGAGTTTACAGGGAGACGGCTACACCTTC. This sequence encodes CAWSLQGDGYTF.

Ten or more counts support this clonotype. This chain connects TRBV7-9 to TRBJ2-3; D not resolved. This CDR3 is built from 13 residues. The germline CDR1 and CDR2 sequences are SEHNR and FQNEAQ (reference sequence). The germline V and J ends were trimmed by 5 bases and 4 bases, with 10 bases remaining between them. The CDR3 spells CASSPRTADTQYF. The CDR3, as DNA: TGTGCCAGCAGCCCCAGGACCGCAGATACGCAGTATTTT.

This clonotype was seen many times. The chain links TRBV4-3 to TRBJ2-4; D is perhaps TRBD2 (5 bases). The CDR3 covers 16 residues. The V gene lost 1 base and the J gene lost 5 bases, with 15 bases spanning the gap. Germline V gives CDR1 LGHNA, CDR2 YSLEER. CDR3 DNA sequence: TGCGCCAGCAGCCAAGTGATCCGGGGTCGCCAAAACATTCAGTACTTC. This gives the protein CASSQVIRGRQNIQYF.

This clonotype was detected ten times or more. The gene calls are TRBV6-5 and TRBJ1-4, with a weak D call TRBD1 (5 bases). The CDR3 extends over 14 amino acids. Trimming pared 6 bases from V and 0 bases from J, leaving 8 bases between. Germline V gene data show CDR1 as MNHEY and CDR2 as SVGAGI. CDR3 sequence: CASRTEATNEKLFF. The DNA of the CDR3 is TGTGCCAGCAGGACAGAGGCAACTAATGAAAAACTGTTTTTT.

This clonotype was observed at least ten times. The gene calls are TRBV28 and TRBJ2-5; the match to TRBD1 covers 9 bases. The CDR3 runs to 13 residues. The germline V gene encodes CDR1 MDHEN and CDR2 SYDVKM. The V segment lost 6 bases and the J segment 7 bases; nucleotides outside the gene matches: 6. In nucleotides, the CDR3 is TGTGCCAGCAGAGGGACAGGGCGTGGGACCCAGTACTTC. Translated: CASRGTGRGTQYF.

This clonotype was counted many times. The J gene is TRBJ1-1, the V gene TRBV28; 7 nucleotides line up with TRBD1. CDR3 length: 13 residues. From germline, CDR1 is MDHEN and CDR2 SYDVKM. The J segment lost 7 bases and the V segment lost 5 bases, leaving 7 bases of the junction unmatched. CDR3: CASSRTGPFEAFF. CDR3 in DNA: TGTGCCAGCAGTAGGACAGGCCCCTTTGAAGCTTTCTTT.

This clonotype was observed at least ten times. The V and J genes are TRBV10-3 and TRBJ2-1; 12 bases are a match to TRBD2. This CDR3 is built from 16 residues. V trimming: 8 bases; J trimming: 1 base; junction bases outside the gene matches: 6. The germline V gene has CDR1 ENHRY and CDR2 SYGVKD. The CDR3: CAISQLAGGSYNEQFF. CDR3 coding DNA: TGTGCCATCTCTCAACTAGCGGGGGGATCCTACAATGAGCAGTTCTTC.

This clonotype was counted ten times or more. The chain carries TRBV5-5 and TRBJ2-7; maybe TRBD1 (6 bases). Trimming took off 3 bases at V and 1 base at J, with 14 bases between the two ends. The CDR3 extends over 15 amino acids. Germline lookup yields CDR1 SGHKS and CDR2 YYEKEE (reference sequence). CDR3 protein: CASSWTGTSSYEQYF. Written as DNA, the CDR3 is TGTGCCAGCAGCTGGACCGGGACATCATCCTACGAGCAGTACTTC.

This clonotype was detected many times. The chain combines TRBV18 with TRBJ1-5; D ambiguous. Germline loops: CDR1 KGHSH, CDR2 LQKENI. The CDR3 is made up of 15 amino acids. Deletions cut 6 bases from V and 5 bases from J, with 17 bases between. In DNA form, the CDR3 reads TGTGCCAGCTCCCTGGGTTCTCGGAATGATCAGCCCCAGCATTTT. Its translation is CASSLGSRNDQPQHF. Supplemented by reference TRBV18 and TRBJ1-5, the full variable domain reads NAGVMQNPRHLVRRRGQEARLRCSPMKGHSHVYWYRQLPEEGLKFMVYLQKENIIDESGMPKERFSAEFPKEGPSILRIQQVVRGDSAAYFCASSLGSRNDQPQHFGDGTRLSIL.

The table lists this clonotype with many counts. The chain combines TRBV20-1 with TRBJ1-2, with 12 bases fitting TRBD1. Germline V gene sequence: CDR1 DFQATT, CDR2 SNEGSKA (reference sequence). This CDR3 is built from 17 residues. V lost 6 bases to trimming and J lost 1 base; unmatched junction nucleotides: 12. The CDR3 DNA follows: TGCAGTGCCACCATCCCGGGACAGGGGGCGCTTAACTATGGCTACACCTTC. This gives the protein CSATIPGQGALNYGYTF.

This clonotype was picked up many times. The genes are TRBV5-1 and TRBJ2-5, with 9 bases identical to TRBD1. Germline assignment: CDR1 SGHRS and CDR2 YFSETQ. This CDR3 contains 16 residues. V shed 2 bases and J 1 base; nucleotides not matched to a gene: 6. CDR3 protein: CASSFQLTGGQETQYF. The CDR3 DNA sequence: TGCGCCAGCAGCTTCCAACTGACAGGGGGCCAAGAGACCCAGTACTTC. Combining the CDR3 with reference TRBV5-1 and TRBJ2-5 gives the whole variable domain KAGVTQTPRYLIKTRGQQVTLSCSPISGHRSVSWYQQTPGQGLQFLFEYFSETQRNKGNFPGRFSGRQFSNSRSEMNVSTLELGDSALYLCASSFQLTGGQETQYFGPGTRLLVL.

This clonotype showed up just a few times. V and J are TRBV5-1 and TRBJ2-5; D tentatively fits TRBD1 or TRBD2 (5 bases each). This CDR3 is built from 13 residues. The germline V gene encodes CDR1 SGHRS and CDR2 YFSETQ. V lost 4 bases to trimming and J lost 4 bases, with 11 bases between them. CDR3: CASSVAGRETQYF. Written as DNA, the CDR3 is TGCGCCAGCAGCGTCGCAGGGAGAGAGACCCAGTACTTC.

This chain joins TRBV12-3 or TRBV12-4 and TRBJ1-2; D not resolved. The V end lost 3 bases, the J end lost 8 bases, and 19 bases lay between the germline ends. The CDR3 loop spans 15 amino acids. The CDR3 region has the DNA TGTGCCAGCAGTTTGGGTGGCAGCCTCTTTGGAGGCTACACCTTC. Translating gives CASSLGGSLFGGYTF.

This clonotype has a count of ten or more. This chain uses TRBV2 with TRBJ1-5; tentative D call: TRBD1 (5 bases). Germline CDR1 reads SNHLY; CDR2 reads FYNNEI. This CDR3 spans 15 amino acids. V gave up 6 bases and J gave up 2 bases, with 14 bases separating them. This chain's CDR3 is CASRKNLQGNQPQHF. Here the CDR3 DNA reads TGTGCCAGCAGAAAAAACCTACAGGGCAATCAGCCCCAGCATTTT.